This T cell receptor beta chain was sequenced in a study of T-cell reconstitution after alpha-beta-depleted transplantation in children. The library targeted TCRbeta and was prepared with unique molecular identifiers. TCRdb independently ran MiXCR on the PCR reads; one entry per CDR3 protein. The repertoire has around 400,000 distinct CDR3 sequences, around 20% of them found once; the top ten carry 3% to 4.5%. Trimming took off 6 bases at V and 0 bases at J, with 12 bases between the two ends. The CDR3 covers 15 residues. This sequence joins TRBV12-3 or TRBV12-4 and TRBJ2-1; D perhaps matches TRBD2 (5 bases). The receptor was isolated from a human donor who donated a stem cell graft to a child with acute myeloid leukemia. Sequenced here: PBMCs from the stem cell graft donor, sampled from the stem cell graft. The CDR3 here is CASRQDRDSYNEQFF. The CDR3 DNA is TGTGCCAGCAGACAAGACCGGGACTCCTACAATGAGCAGTTCTTC.